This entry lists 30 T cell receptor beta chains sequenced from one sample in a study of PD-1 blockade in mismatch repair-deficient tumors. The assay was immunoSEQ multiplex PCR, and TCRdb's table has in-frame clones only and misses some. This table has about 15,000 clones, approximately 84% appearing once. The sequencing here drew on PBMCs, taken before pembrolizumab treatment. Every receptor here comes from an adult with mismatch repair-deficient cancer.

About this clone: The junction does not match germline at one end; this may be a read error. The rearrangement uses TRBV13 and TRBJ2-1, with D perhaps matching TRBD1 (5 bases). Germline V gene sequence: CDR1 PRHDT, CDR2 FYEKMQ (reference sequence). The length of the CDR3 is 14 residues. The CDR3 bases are TGTGCCAGCAGCTTAGGGGACAAGGACAAGGAGCAGTTCTTC. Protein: CASSLGDKDKEQFF.

The CDR3 loop reads CASSLVVSTYEQYF. The CDR3 nucleotides read TGCGCCAGCAGCTTGGTAGTCAGTACCTACGAGCAGTACTTC. This chain connects TRBV5-1 to TRBJ2-7, with unresolved D. The germline gives CDR1 SGHRS, CDR2 YFSETQ. The V end lost 0 bases, the J end lost 2 bases, and 9 bases lay between the germline ends. The CDR3 is made up of 14 amino acids. Based on the CDR3 plus reference TRBV5-1 and TRBJ2-7, the full variable domain is KAGVTQTPRYLIKTRGQQVTLSCSPISGHRSVSWYQQTPGQGLQFLFEYFSETQRNKGNFPGRFSGRQFSNSRSEMNVSTLELGDSALYLCASSLVVSTYEQYFGPGTRLTVT.

The DNA for the CDR3 is TGTGCCAGTAGAAGGACAGGGGGCACCTACGAGCAGTACTTC. This codes for CASRRTGGTYEQYF. The V gene is TRBV19, the J gene TRBJ2-7; 11 bases are shared with TRBD1. CDR1 is LNHDA, CDR2 SQIVND, per germline (reference sequence). J lost 2 bases, V lost 6 bases, and 3 bases had no gene match. The CDR3 spans 14 residues. Full variable domain (remainder filled in from reference TRBV19 and TRBJ2-7): DGGITQSPKYLFRKEGQNVTLSCEQNLNHDAMYWYRQDPGQGLRLIYYSQIVNDFQKGDIAEGYSVSREKKESFPLTVTSAQKNPTAFYLCASRRTGGTYEQYFGPGTRLTVT.

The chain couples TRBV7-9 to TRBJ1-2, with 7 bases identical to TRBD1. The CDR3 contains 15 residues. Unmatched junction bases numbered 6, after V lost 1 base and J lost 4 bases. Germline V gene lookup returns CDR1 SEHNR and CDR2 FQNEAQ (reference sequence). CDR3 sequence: CASSLGQGTGYGYTF. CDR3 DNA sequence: TGTGCCAGCAGCTTAGGACAGGGAACCGGCTATGGCTACACCTTC. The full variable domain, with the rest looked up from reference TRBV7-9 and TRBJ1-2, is DTGVSQNPRHKITKRGQNVTFRCDPISEHNRLYWYRQTLGQGPEFLTYFQNEAQLEKSRLLSDRFSAERPKGSFSTLEIQRTEQGDSAMYLCASSLGQGTGYGYTFGSGTRLTVV.

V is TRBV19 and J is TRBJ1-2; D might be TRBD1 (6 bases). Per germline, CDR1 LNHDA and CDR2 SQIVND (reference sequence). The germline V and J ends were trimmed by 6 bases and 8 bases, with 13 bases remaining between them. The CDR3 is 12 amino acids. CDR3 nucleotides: TGTGCCAGTAGCCTAACAGGGATCGGCTACACCTTC. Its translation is CASSLTGIGYTF.

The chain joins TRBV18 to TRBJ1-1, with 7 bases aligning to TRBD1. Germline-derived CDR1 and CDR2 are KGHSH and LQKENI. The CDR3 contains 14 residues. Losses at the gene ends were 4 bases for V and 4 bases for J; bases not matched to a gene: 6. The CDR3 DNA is TGTGCCAGCTCACGAGAAGGGGGCCGCACTGAAGCTTTCTTT. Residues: CASSREGGRTEAFF.

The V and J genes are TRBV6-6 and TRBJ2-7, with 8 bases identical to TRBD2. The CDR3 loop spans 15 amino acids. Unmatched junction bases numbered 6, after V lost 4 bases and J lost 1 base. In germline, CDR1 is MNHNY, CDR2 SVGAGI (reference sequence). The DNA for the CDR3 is TGTGCCAGCAGTTCCGAACTAGCGGCATCCTACGAGCAGTACTTC. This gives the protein CASSSELAASYEQYF.

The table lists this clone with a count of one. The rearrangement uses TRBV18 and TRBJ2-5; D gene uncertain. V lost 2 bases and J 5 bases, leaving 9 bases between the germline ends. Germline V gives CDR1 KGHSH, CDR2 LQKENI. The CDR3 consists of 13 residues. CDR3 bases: TGTGCCAGCTCACCAAGGGCGGTGGAGACCCAGTACTTC. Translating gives CASSPRAVETQYF.

The CDR3 protein is CASSSYTGELFF. CDR3 bases: TGTGCCAGCAGTTCCTACACCGGGGAGCTGTTTTTT. The rearrangement links TRBV27 to TRBJ2-2; D is unclear. With 4 bases removed from V and 3 bases from J, the gap between germline ends came to 3 bases. The germline CDR1 and CDR2 sequences are MNHEY and SMNVEV (reference sequence). This CDR3 spans 12 amino acids.

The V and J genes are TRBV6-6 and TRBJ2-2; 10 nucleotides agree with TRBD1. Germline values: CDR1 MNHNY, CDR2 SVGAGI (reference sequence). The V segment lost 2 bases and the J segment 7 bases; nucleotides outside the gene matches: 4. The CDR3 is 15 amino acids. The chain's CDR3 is CASSYPTGGSGELFF. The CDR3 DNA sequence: TGTGCCAGCAGTTACCCGACAGGGGGCAGCGGGGAGCTGTTTTTT.

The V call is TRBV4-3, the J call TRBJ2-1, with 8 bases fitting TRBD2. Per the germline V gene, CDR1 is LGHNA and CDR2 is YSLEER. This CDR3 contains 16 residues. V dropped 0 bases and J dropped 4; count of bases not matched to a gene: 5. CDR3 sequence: CASSQDPTGGYNEQFF. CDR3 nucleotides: TGCGCCAGCAGCCAAGACCCTACGGGAGGGTACAATGAGCAGTTCTTC.

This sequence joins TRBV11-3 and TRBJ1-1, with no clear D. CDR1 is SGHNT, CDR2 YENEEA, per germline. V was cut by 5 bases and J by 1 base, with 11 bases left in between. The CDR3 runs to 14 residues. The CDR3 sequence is CASSPTRGNTEAFF. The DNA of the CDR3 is TGTGCCAGCAGCCCCACCCGGGGGAACACTGAAGCTTTCTTT.

CDR3 bases: TGTGCCAGCAGCTTAGCGGCTGGCCGGGGAGGGCAAGAGACCCAGTACTTC. This codes for CASSLAAGRGGQETQYF. This sequence joins TRBV7-8 and TRBJ2-5; 7 bases agree with TRBD2. This CDR3 is built from 17 residues. CDR1 SGHVS and CDR2 FQNEAQ come from the germline V gene. V trimming: 0 bases; J trimming: 2 bases; junction bases outside the gene matches: 9.

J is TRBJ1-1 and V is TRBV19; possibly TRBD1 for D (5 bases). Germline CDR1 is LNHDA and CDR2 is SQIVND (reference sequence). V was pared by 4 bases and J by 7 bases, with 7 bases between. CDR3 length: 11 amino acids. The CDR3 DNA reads TGTGCCAGTAGTACGGGACTTGAAGCTTTCTTT. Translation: CASSTGLEAFF.

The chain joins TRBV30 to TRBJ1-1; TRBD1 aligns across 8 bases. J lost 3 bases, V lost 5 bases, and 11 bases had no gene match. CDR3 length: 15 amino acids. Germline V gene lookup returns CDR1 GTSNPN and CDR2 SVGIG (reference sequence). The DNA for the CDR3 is TGTGCCTGGGTTAGACAGGGGAAGACCCACACTGAAGCTTTCTTT. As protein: CAWVRQGKTHTEAFF.

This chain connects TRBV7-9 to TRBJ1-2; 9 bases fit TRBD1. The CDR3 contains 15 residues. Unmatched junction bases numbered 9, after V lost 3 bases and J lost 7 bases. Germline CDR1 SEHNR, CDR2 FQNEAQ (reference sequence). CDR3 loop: CASSFSWTGEGGYTF. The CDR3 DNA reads TGTGCCAGCAGCTTCTCTTGGACAGGGGAGGGTGGCTACACCTTC.

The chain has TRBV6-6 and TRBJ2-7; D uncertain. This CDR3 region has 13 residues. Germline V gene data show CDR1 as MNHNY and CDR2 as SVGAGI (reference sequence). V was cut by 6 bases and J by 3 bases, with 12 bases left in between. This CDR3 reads CASSFQTNYEQYF. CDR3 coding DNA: TGTGCCAGCAGCTTCCAGACAAACTACGAGCAGTACTTC.

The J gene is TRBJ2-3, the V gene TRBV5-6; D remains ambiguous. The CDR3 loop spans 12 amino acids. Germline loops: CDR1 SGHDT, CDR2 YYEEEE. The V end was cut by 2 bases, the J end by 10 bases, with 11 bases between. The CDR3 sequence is CASSFGRTAQYF. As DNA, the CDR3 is TGTGCCAGCAGCTTTGGACGTACGGCGCAGTATTTT. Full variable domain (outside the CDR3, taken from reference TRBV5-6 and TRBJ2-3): DAGVTQSPTHLIKTRGQQVTLRCSPKSGHDTVSWYQQALGQGPQFIFQYYEEEERQRGNFPDRFSGHQFPNYSSELNVNALLLGDSALYLCASSFGRTAQYFGPGTRLTVL.

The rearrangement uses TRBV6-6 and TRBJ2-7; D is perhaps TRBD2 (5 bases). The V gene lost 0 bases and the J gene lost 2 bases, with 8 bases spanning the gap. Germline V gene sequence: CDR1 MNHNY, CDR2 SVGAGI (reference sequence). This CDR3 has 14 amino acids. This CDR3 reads CASSYSASPYEQYF. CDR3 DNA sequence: TGTGCCAGCAGTTACTCGGCTAGCCCCTACGAGCAGTACTTC.

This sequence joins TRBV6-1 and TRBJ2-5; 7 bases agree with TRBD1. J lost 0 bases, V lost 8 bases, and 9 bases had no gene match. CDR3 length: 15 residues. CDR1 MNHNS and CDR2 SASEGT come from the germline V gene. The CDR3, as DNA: TGTGCCAGCGGTTGGGGACAGACGTACCAAGAGACCCAGTACTTC. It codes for CASGWGQTYQETQYF.

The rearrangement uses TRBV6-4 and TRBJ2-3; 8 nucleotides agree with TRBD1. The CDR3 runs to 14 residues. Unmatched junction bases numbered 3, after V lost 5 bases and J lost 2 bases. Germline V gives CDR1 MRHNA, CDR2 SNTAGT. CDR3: CASSMGQATDTQYF. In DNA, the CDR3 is TGTGCCAGCAGTATGGGACAGGCCACAGATACGCAGTATTTT.

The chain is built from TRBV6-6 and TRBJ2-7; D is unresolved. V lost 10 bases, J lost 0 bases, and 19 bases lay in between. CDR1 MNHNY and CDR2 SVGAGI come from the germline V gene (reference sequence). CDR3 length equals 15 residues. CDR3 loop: CATQIIGRSSYEQYF. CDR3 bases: TGTGCCACCCAAATAATCGGGCGTAGCTCCTACGAGCAGTACTTC.

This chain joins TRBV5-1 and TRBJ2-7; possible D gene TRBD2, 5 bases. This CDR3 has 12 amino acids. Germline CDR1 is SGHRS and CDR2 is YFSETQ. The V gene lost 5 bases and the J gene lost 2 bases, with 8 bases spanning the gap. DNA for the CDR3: TGCGCCAGCAGAACGGAGGCCTACGAGCAGTACTTC. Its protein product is CASRTEAYEQYF.

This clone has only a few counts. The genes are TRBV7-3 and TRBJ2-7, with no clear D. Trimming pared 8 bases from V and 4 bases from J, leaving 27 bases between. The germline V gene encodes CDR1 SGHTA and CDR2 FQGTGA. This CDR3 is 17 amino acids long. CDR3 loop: CASPGPNQLGTTYEQYF. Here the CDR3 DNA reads TGTGCCAGCCCTGGACCTAACCAGTTGGGTACGACTTACGAGCAGTACTTC.

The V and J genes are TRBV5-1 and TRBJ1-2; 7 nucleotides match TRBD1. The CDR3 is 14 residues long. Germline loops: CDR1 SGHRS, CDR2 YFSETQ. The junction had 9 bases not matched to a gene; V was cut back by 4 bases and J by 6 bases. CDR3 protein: CASSPPTGTHGYTF. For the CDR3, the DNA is TGCGCCAGCAGCCCCCCGACAGGGACTCATGGCTACACCTTC.

Written as DNA, the CDR3 is TGTGCCAGTAGTATAGAAGGGACAACGGGGGCCAACGTCCTGACTTTC. Protein: CASSIEGTTGANVLTF. J is TRBJ2-6 and V is TRBV19; D may be TRBD1 (6 bases). The CDR3 spans 16 residues. In germline, CDR1 is LNHDA, CDR2 SQIVND (reference sequence). V dropped 0 bases and J dropped 4 bases, with 10 bases sitting between them.

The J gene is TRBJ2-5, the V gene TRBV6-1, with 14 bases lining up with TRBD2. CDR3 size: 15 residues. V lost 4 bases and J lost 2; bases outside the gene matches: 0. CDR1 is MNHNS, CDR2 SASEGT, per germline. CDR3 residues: CASSGLAGGQETQYF. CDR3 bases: TGTGCCAGCAGTGGACTAGCGGGAGGGCAAGAGACCCAGTACTTC.

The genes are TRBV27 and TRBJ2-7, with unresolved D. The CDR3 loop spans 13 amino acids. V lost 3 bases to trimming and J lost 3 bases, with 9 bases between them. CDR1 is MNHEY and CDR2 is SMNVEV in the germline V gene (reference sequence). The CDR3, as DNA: TGTGCCAGCAGTTTGGCGCCGGACTACGAGCAGTACTTC. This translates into CASSLAPDYEQYF.

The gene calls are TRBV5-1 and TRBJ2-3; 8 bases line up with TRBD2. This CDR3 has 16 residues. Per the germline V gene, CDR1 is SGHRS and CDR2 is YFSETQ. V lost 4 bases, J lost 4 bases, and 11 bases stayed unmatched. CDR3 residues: CASSAVSGGRADTQYF. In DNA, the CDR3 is TGCGCCAGCAGCGCGGTATCGGGAGGGCGTGCAGATACGCAGTATTTT.

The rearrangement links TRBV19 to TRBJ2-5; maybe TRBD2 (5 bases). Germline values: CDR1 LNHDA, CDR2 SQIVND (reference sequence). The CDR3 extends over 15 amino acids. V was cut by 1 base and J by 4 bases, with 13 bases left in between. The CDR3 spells CASSIGASSSETQYF. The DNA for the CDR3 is TGTGCCAGTAGTATAGGGGCTAGCTCCTCAGAGACCCAGTACTTC.